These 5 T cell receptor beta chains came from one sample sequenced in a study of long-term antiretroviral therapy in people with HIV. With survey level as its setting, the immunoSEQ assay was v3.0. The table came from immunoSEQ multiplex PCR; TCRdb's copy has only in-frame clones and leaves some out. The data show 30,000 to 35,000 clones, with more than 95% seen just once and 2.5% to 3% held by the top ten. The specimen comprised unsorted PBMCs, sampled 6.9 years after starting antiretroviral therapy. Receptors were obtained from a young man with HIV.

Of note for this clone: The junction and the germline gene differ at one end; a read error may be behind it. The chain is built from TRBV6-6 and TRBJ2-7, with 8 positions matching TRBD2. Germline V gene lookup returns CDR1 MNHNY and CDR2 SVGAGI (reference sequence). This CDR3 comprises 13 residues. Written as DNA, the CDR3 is TGTGCCAGCAGTCGGGGGGGCGGGGTTAGGGCCTGCTTC. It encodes CASSRGGGVRACF.

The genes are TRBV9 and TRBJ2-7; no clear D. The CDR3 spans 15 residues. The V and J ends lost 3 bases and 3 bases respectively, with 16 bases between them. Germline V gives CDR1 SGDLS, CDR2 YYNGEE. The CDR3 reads CASSAAAGRSYEQYF. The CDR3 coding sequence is TGTGCCAGCAGCGCCGCCGCCGGTAGGAGCTACGAGCAGTACTTC.

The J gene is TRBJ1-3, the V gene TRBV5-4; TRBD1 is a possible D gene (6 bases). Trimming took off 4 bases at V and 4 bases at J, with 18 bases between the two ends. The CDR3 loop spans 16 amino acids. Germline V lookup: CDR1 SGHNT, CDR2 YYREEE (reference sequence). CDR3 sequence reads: CASSNGPQGPGNTIYF. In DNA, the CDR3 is TGTGCCAGCAGCAACGGGCCACAGGGACCGGGAAACACCATATATTTT.

In DNA form, the CDR3 reads TGTGCCAGCAGCTTGTCACTAGCGGGGGGTAATGAGCAGTTCTTC. Translating it yields CASSLSLAGGNEQFF. The V and J genes are TRBV5-4 and TRBJ2-1; 12 bases agree with TRBD2. CDR1 SGHNT and CDR2 YYREEE come from the germline V gene (reference sequence). The CDR3 contains 15 residues. V lost 1 base and J lost 7; bases outside the gene matches: 3.

Here the CDR3 DNA reads TGTGCCAGCAGTGAAGAGACTAGCGGGAGAGGAGAGACCCAGTACTTC. Encoded protein: CASSEETSGRGETQYF. The rearrangement joins TRBV2 to TRBJ2-5; 12 nucleotides line up with TRBD2. CDR3 length equals 16 residues. Germline assignment: CDR1 SNHLY and CDR2 FYNNEI. The J segment lost 4 bases and the V segment lost 1 base, leaving 4 bases of the junction unmatched.